This is a list of T cell receptor beta chains from one sample in a study of beta chain features in type 1 diabetes. Sequencing used immunoSEQ multiplex PCR; TCRdb keeps in-frame clones, though not all of them. This sample carries hundreds of thousands of clones, roughly 13% of them seen once, and the ten largest clones take 0.02% to 0.025%. Sequences were obtained from naive CD4+ T cells from blood. These receptors were obtained from a man aged 18 to 35 with type 1 diabetes. CDR3s include the opening cysteine and the closing phenylalanine or tryptophan. The D gene is left open where the match is weak. Some rows mark clone size as missing; the rest say once, few, many or name a class of expanded clone.

- | few | TRBJ1-5 | TRBV28 | TGTGCCAGCAGTTTAGGGAGGGACCAGCCCCAGCATTTT | CASSLGRDQPQHF
TRBD2 | - | TRBJ2-1 | TRBV10-3 | TGTGCCATCAGTGACGGAGCTAGCGGGGGCAATGAGCAGTTCTTC | CAISDGASGGNEQFF
- | - | TRBJ1-2 | TRBV30 | TGTGCCTGGACCGCCCGCCTCACAGGGCCCTATGGCTACACCTTC | CAWTARLTGPYGYTF
- | - | TRBJ2-5 | TRBV6-5 | TGTGCCAGCAGTCGGGCGCATGAGACCCAGTACTTC | CASSRAHETQYF
- | - | TRBJ2-7 | TRBV5-1 | TGCGCCAGCAGCCTGGAACGGGACGAGCAGTACTTC | CASSLERDEQYF
- | few | TRBJ1-2 | TRBV9 | TGTGCCAGCAGCGTCCTCGTGGGCTATGGCTACACCTTC | CASSVLVGYGYTF
- | - | TRBJ1-3 | TRBV7-2 | TGTGCCAGCAGCTTAATTGGGACGGCTGGAAACACCATATATTTT | CASSLIGTAGNTIYF
- | - | TRBJ2-3 | TRBV6-5 | TGTGCCAGCAGTTACACTGACCGCACTAGCACAGATACGCAGTATTTT | CASSYTDRTSTDTQYF
TRBD1 | - | TRBJ1-1 | TRBV20-1 | TGCAGTGCTCCCGGGACAGTTGAAGCTTTCTTT | CSAPGTVEAFF
- | few | TRBJ1-4 | TRBV4-1 | TGCGCCAGCAGCCAAGTAGTTGTGTTCGCAACTAATGAAAAACTGTTTTTT | CASSQVVVFATNEKLFF
TRBD1 | few | TRBJ2-5 | TRBV6-6 | TGTGCCAGCAGTTACTCGACAGGGCAAGAGACCCAGTACTTC | CASSYSTGQETQYF
TRBD2 | few | TRBJ2-1 | TRBV5-4 | TGTGCCAGCAGCCCAGGACTAGCGGGGGTCTCCTACAATGAGCAGTTCTTC | CASSPGLAGVSYNEQFF